Listed here are 4 T cell receptor beta chains from one sample, sequenced in a study of blood T cells in healthy people across ages. Then a second PCR, running about 6 to 11 cycles, was carried out with a sample-barcoded 5' primer and a J-beta primer mix. TCRdb fed the 5' RACE reads into MiXCR, producing one record per CDR3 protein. This table has hundreds of thousands of distinct CDR3 sequences, nearly 60% appearing once. The material sequenced was blood. The source is a man younger than 40 in good health.

The chain combines TRBV7-3 with TRBJ2-1; D remains unclear. Germline CDR1 and CDR2: SGHTA and FQGTGA. The CDR3 is made up of 14 amino acids. V dropped 5 bases and J dropped 0 bases, with 8 bases sitting between them. The CDR3 nucleotides are TGTGCCAGCAGCCCGCACGGCTCCTACAATGAGCAGTTCTTC. It yields the protein CASSPHGSYNEQFF.

This chain links TRBV6-5 with TRBJ1-2; D is possibly TRBD1 (6 bases). The CDR3 is made up of 14 amino acids. From germline, CDR1 is MNHEY and CDR2 SVGAGI. V was clipped by 6 bases and J by 7 bases, with 18 bases between them. As DNA, the CDR3 is TGTGCCAGCAGCTATGAACAGGGCTCGACTGGCTACACCTTC. It encodes CASSYEQGSTGYTF.

The gene calls are TRBV4-3 and TRBJ1-2, with TRBD1 identical over 8 bases. There are 15 residues in the CDR3. Germline V gene data show CDR1 as LGHNA and CDR2 as YSLEER. The J segment lost 4 bases and the V segment lost 0 bases, leaving 4 bases of the junction unmatched. The CDR3 sequence is CASSQETGEFYGYTF. The CDR3 nucleotides are TGCGCCAGCAGCCAAGAGACAGGGGAATTCTATGGCTACACCTTC.

J is TRBJ2-5 and V is TRBV18, with D possibly matching TRBD2 (5 bases). Between the trimmed V and J ends, which lost 4 bases and 4 bases, there was a span of 13 bases. Germline values: CDR1 KGHSH, CDR2 LQKENI. This CDR3 is built from 14 residues. This CDR3 is CASSRMNSGETQYF. Here the CDR3 DNA reads TGTGCCAGCTCACGAATGAACAGCGGAGAGACCCAGTACTTC.